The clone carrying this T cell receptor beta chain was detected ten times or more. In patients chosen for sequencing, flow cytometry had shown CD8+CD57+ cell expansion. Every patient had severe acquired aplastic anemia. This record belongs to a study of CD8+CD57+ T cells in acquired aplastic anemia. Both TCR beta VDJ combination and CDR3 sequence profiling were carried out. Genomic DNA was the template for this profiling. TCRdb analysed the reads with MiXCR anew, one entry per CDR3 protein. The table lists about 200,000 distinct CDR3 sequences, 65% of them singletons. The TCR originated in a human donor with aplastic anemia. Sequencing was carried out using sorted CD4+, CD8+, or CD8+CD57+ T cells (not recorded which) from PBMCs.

CDR3 sequence: CASSQGGLGNSPLHF. The CDR3, as DNA: TGCGCCAGCAGCCAAGGGGGGCTCGGTAATTCACCCCTCCACTTT. The chain links TRBV5-1 to TRBJ1-6; a possible D gene is TRBD1 (6 bases). The CDR3 covers 15 residues. In germline, CDR1 is SGHRS, CDR2 YFSETQ. Between the trimmed V and J ends, which lost 4 bases and 6 bases, there was a span of 14 bases.